The rows below give T cell receptor beta chains drawn from one sample of a study of cytomegalovirus exposure and HLA in healthy donors. Data came from immunoSEQ multiplex PCR; TCRdb stores just in-frame clones and leaves some out. Of 250,000 to 350,000 clones in the sample, approximately 86% are singletons; the top ten hold approximately 1.2%. The specimen sequenced was PBMCs. Receptors were obtained from a woman aged 30 to 39 in good health and CMV-seropositive. The CDR3 runs from the conserved cysteine through the conserved F or W. The size field is filled for only some rows; it gives once, few, many or a size class.

V gene	J gene	clone size	CDR3 protein
TRBV9	TRBJ2-5	NA	CASSVANLGPGETQYF
TRBV2	TRBJ2-2	NA	CASRTENTGELFF
TRBV9	TRBJ2-1	once	CASSVGTSGGADNEQFF
TRBV2	TRBJ2-2	NA	CASSDRTSYTGELFF
TRBV2	TRBJ1-6	NA	CATRTWLNSPLHF
TRBV20-1	TRBJ1-6	few	CSARGSPLHF
TRBV27	TRBJ1-5	once	CASRINSNQPQHF
TRBV28	TRBJ2-6	NA	CASSSSLAWGTSGANVLTF
TRBV4-1	TRBJ1-2	NA	CASSQVRSYGYTF
TRBV28	TRBJ1-2	NA	CASRIRQARVYGYTF
TRBV9	TRBJ2-3	NA	CASSSRITDTQYF
TRBV9	TRBJ2-1	NA	CASSVGPHGTTVNEQFF
TRBV11-2	TRBJ1-5	NA	CASSLGLGSNQPQHF
TRBV7-6	TRBJ2-1	NA	CASSLWEQTISNEQFF
TRBV28	TRBJ1-1	NA	CASSLESTEAFF
TRBV6-1	TRBJ2-2	NA	CASSEQGTGELFF
TRBV27	TRBJ2-7	NA	CASSLSGSSYEQYF
TRBV27	TRBJ2-7	NA	CASSFAGGYEQYF
TRBV7-7	TRBJ2-5	NA	CASSPGGQGETQYF
TRBV7-9	TRBJ2-7	NA	CASSLARGRDKSYEQYF
TRBV7-2	TRBJ2-1	NA	CASSLRGYYNEQFF
TRBV29-1	TRBJ1-5	NA	CSVVSLSNQPQHF
TRBV2	TRBJ1-1	NA	CASSGTTVTEAFF
TRBV7-2	TRBJ2-5	NA	CASSLGRGARETQYF
TRBV4-3	TRBJ2-7	NA	CASSRTGAGAYEQYF
TRBV28	TRBJ2-7	once	CASHTSGTYEQYF
TRBV15	TRBJ1-2	NA	CATSQGGYGYTF
TRBV10-3	TRBJ2-1	NA	CAISDRETYNEQFF
TRBV18	TRBJ1-5	NA	CASSPSGRQPQHF